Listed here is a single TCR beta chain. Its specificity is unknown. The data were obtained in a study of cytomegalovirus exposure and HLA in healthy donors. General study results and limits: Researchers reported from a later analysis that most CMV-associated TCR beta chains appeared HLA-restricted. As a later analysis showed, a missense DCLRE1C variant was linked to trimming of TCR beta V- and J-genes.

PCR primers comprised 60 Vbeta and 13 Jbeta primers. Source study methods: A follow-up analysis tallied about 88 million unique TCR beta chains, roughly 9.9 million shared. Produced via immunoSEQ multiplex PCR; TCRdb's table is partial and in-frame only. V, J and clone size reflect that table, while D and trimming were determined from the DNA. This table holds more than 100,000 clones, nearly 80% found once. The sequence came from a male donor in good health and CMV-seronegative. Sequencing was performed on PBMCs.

In nucleotides, the CDR3 is TGTGCCAGCAGTGAGGGGACACAGTACGAGCAGTACTTC. It is translated as CASSEGTQYEQYF. The chain has TRBV6-1 and TRBJ2-5, with a possible D match to TRBD1 (6 bases). TRBJ2-7 matches the DNA end more closely, so the J call is doubtful. The CDR3 extends over 13 amino acids. The germline V gene encodes CDR1 MNHNS and CDR2 SASEGT.